These 30 T cell receptor beta chains were sequenced from one sample in a study of T cells after yellow fever vaccination. TCRdb redid the calling of the 5' RACE reads with MiXCR, one entry per CDR3 protein. The sample has some 73,000 distinct CDR3 sequences, over 7.5% seen once; the top ten hold roughly two fifths. The material was CD8+ T cells sorted from PBMCs, obtained on the day of the yellow fever booster vaccination. These receptors were taken from a young man who received the YFV17D yellow fever vaccine.

This clonotype was recorded a few times. The rearrangement joins TRBV29-1 to TRBJ2-2; TRBD2 matches 7 bases. Germline loops: CDR1 SQVTM, CDR2 ANQGSEA. V lost 6 bases and J lost 6; bases outside the gene matches: 13. This CDR3 comprises 15 residues. The CDR3 here is CSVWGLAGAPGELFF. Here the CDR3 DNA reads TGCAGCGTGTGGGGACTGGCGGGAGCCCCCGGGGAGCTGTTTTTT.

The chain is built from TRBV4-1 and TRBJ2-3, with TRBD1 matching 9 bases. J was trimmed by 6 bases and V by 4 bases; bases with no gene match: 11. The CDR3 is 16 residues long. Germline V gene lookup returns CDR1 MGHRA and CDR2 YSYEKL. This chain's CDR3 is CASSPFDRGGKDTQYF. DNA for the CDR3: TGCGCCAGCAGCCCCTTCGACAGGGGGGGGAAGGATACGCAGTATTTT.

This chain connects TRBV7-6 to TRBJ2-3, with D unresolved. From germline, CDR1 is SGHVS and CDR2 FNYEAQ. The V end was cut by 8 bases, the J end by 3 bases, with 9 bases between. The CDR3 has 12 residues. The CDR3 nucleotides read TGTGCCAGCGCAGTAGGAACAGATACGCAGTATTTT. It is translated as CASAVGTDTQYF.

The V call is TRBV4-3, the J call TRBJ1-4; D unclear. Germline V CDR1 and CDR2: LGHNA, YSLEER. V gave up 2 bases and J gave up 4 bases, with 8 bases separating them. CDR3 size: 14 residues. The CDR3 sequence: CASSQIPSNEKLFF. The CDR3 region has the DNA TGCGCCAGCAGCCAAATTCCGAGTAATGAAAAACTGTTTTTT.

Only a few counts were recorded for this clonotype. The chain couples TRBV7-9 to TRBJ1-5; 7 nucleotides line up with TRBD1. CDR3 length: 14 residues. Germline V CDR1 and CDR2: SEHNR, FQNEAQ (reference sequence). Germline trimming cut 1 base from V and 6 bases from J; bases unmatched to any gene: 3. The CDR3 loop is CASSLGQGIQPQHF. The CDR3 coding sequence is TGTGCCAGCAGCTTAGGACAGGGAATTCAGCCCCAGCATTTT. The full variable domain, its missing parts supplied by reference TRBV7-9 and TRBJ1-5, is DTGVSQNPRHKITKRGQNVTFRCDPISEHNRLYWYRQTLGQGPEFLTYFQNEAQLEKSRLLSDRFSAERPKGSFSTLEIQRTEQGDSAMYLCASSLGQGIQPQHFGDGTRLSIL.

V and J are TRBV5-1 and TRBJ1-1; a weak D match, TRBD1 (5 bases). The CDR3 covers 15 residues. With 6 bases removed from V and 6 bases from J, the gap between germline ends came to 21 bases. From germline, CDR1 is SGHRS and CDR2 YFSETQ. CDR3 sequence: CASTDGTSPSAEAFF. The CDR3 nucleotides read TGCGCCAGCACTGATGGGACCTCCCCAAGTGCTGAAGCTTTCTTT.

The CDR3 nucleotides read TGCGCCAGCAGCCAAGGAACCCGGGGGGCCGCCTTGGGGCAGTACTTC. Its translation: CASSQGTRGAALGQYF. The chain couples TRBV4-3 to TRBJ2-7, with a possible D match to TRBD2 (7 bases). The V end lost 1 base, the J end lost 9 bases, and 22 bases lay between the germline ends. The CDR3 runs to 16 residues. Germline CDR1 and CDR2: LGHNA and YSLEER.

The gene calls are TRBV20-1 and TRBJ2-1; 9 nucleotides agree with TRBD2. CDR1 and CDR2 (germline): DFQATT, SNEGSKA (reference sequence). The CDR3 covers 13 residues. J gave up 8 bases and V 6 bases, and 8 bases lay outside the gene matches. The CDR3 loop is CSALSGGPYEQFF. The DNA for the CDR3 is TGCAGTGCCTTAAGCGGGGGGCCATATGAGCAGTTCTTC.

The gene calls are TRBV29-1 and TRBJ2-5; 7 bases align to TRBD1. V trimming: 1 base; J trimming: 2 bases; junction bases outside the gene matches: 4. CDR1 SQVTM and CDR2 ANQGSEA come from the germline V gene. This CDR3 region has 14 residues. The CDR3 DNA reads TGCAGCGTTGAAGGGGGGACAGCTCAAGAGACCCAGTACTTC. Translated, it gives CSVEGGTAQETQYF.

This clonotype was counted at least ten times. The chain carries TRBV12-5 and TRBJ2-7; 7 positions match TRBD1. The CDR3 is made up of 12 amino acids. Germline values: CDR1 LGHNT, CDR2 FRNRAP. V dropped 6 bases and J dropped 5; count of bases not matched to a gene: 4. This chain's CDR3 is CASGPQGDEQYF. In DNA form, the CDR3 reads TGTGCTAGTGGACCCCAGGGGGACGAGCAGTACTTC.

The V gene is TRBV12-3 or TRBV12-4, the J gene TRBJ2-7, with D tentatively TRBD2 (6 bases). CDR3 size: 14 residues. V gave up 6 bases and J gave up 5 bases, with 17 bases separating them. The CDR3 DNA reads TGTGCCAGCAGCGTAACGGGAGTTCAGGACGAGCAGTACTTC. As protein: CASSVTGVQDEQYF.

This clonotype was seen only a few times. CDR3 in amino acids: CASSQVVRAQETQYF. The CDR3 nucleotides are TGCGCCAGCAGCCAAGTGGTGAGAGCGCAGGAGACCCAGTACTTC. The genes are TRBV4-3 and TRBJ2-5; no clear D. Germline CDR1 and CDR2: LGHNA and YSLEER. Between the trimmed V and J ends, which lost 1 base and 5 bases, there was a span of 14 bases. The CDR3 has 15 residues.

The CDR3, as DNA: TGTGCCAGCAGGCGGACTAGCGGGATGTCAGATACGCAGTATTTT. This translates into CASRRTSGMSDTQYF. The chain combines TRBV2 with TRBJ2-3, with 12 bases lining up with TRBD2. CDR3 length: 15 residues. Losses at the gene ends were 6 bases for V and 4 bases for J; bases not matched to a gene: 5. Germline CDR1 reads SNHLY; CDR2 reads FYNNEI.

There are a few counts of this clonotype. The CDR3 here is CASSSGGGQPQHF. The DNA for the CDR3 is TGTGCCAGCAGCTCCGGCGGGGGGCAGCCCCAGCATTTT. This chain uses TRBV6-1 with TRBJ1-5; D is perhaps TRBD1 (5 bases). The length of the CDR3 is 13 residues. Trimming removed 6 bases at V and 7 bases at J, with 13 bases between. CDR1 and CDR2 (germline): MNHNS, SASEGT.

This clonotype was observed many times. The J gene is TRBJ2-7, the V gene TRBV10-2; D perhaps matches TRBD1 (6 bases). The V and J ends lost 3 bases and 3 bases respectively, with 15 bases between them. Per germline, CDR1 WSHSY and CDR2 SAAADI. The CDR3 runs to 15 residues. The CDR3 region is CASSEVQGSLYEQYF. CDR3 DNA sequence: TGCGCCAGCAGTGAAGTACAGGGATCACTCTACGAGCAGTACTTC.

The chain couples TRBV12-3 or TRBV12-4 to TRBJ2-3; 9 bases fit TRBD2. The CDR3 extends over 13 amino acids. The junction had 5 bases not matched to a gene; V was cut back by 7 bases and J by 6 bases. CDR3 loop: CASNAGGPDTQYF. CDR3 coding DNA: TGTGCCAGCAATGCGGGAGGGCCTGATACGCAGTATTTT.

This clonotype has at least ten counts. V gene TRBV7-9 combines with J gene TRBJ2-7; TRBD1 agrees at 8 bases. Trimming at V came to 4 bases and at J to 3 bases, leaving 8 bases not matched to a gene. This CDR3 has 15 amino acids. The germline V gene encodes CDR1 SEHNR and CDR2 FQNEAQ (reference sequence). DNA of the CDR3: TGTGCCAGCAGCTCCTTGGACAGGGTAGACTACGAGCAGTACTTC. The encoded protein is CASSSLDRVDYEQYF. Full variable domain (outside the CDR3, taken from reference TRBV7-9 and TRBJ2-7): DTGVSQNPRHKITKRGQNVTFRCDPISEHNRLYWYRQTLGQGPEFLTYFQNEAQLEKSRLLSDRFSAERPKGSFSTLEIQRTEQGDSAMYLCASSSLDRVDYEQYFGPGTRLTVT.

As DNA, the CDR3 is TGCAGTGCTTCCGGGACTAGCGGAAACTACGAGCAGTACTTC. This codes for CSASGTSGNYEQYF. The chain employs TRBV20-1 and TRBJ2-7, with TRBD2 matching over 11 bases. V was clipped by 5 bases and J by 3 bases; unmatched bases: 6. The CDR3 length is 14 residues. Germline CDR1 DFQATT, CDR2 SNEGSKA (reference sequence).

This clonotype was picked up many times. The V and J genes are TRBV7-9 and TRBJ2-1; tentative D call: TRBD2 (5 bases). The CDR3 is 16 residues long. With 3 bases removed from V and 1 base from J, the gap between germline ends came to 13 bases. Germline CDR1 reads SEHNR; CDR2 reads FQNEAQ (reference sequence). CDR3: CASSLGRDPSYNEQFF. The CDR3 nucleotides are TGTGCCAGCAGCTTGGGTCGGGATCCTTCCTACAATGAGCAGTTCTTC.

This clonotype was recorded a few times. V and J are TRBV28 and TRBJ2-7; D might be TRBD1 (5 bases). The germline gives CDR1 MDHEN, CDR2 SYDVKM. This CDR3 has 14 amino acids. Between the trimmed V and J ends, which lost 7 bases and 2 bases, there was a span of 15 bases. The CDR3 sequence: CASIHRSKPYEQYF. The CDR3 nucleotides are TGTGCCAGCATACACAGGTCCAAACCCTACGAGCAGTACTTC.

This sequence joins TRBV27 and TRBJ2-4, with 8 bases lining up with TRBD2. The V gene end was trimmed by 4 bases and the J gene end by 2 bases; junction bases not matched to a gene: 7. The CDR3 loop spans 16 amino acids. Germline assignment: CDR1 MNHEY and CDR2 SMNVEV (reference sequence). The CDR3 sequence: CASSSEREFPKNIQYF. Here the CDR3 DNA reads TGTGCCAGCAGTTCCGAGCGGGAGTTTCCCAAAAACATTCAGTACTTC.

The chain is built from TRBV9 and TRBJ2-3; D remains unclear. V was trimmed by 6 bases and J by 4 bases, leaving 9 bases between them. Germline V gives CDR1 SGDLS, CDR2 YYNGEE. The CDR3 consists of 12 residues. CDR3 amino acids: CASTRGSDTQYF. The CDR3, as DNA: TGTGCCAGCACCAGAGGATCAGATACGCAGTATTTT.

This clonotype was found many times. The chain carries TRBV3-1 and TRBJ2-7; 7 nucleotides match TRBD2. This CDR3 is built from 16 residues. The V gene's germline CDR1 is LGHDT and CDR2 YNNKEL (reference sequence). Unmatched junction bases numbered 8, after V lost 0 bases and J lost 3 bases. CDR3 residues: CASSQDPASGYYEQYF. The DNA for the CDR3 is TGTGCCAGCAGCCAAGACCCGGCTAGCGGATACTACGAGCAGTACTTC.

In its sample, this clonotype was seen a few times. The gene calls are TRBV2 and TRBJ2-7, with 9 bases that match TRBD1. Germline-derived CDR1 and CDR2 are SNHLY and FYNNEI. The length of the CDR3 is 13 residues. V lost 6 bases, J lost 9 bases, and 9 bases stayed unmatched. CDR3: CASRGTGSFLQYF. The CDR3 bases are TGTGCCAGCAGGGGGACAGGGAGCTTCCTGCAGTACTTC.

V is TRBV6-2 or TRBV6-3 and J is TRBJ1-5, with D perhaps TRBD1 (5 bases). CDR1 MNHEY and CDR2 SVGEGT come from the germline V gene. Between the trimmed V and J ends, which lost 0 bases and 4 bases, there was a span of 13 bases. This CDR3 has 16 residues. CDR3 coding DNA: TGTGCCAGCAGTTACTCGGGGGAGCCCTTGAATCAGCCCCAGCATTTT. The encoded protein is CASSYSGEPLNQPQHF.

This clonotype was seen ten or more times. The rearrangement links TRBV27 to TRBJ2-5; D is perhaps TRBD1 or TRBD2 (5 bases each). Trimming left V 0 bases short and J 4 bases short, with 12 bases between. This CDR3 spans 15 amino acids. Germline values: CDR1 MNHEY, CDR2 SMNVEV (reference sequence). DNA for the CDR3: TGTGCCAGCAGTTTATCGGTCGGGGCAGGAGAGACCCAGTACTTC. Translation gives CASSLSVGAGETQYF.

In its sample, this clonotype was seen many times. The chain uses TRBV7-2 and TRBJ2-7; 9 bases match TRBD2. Looked up from germline, CDR1 is SGHTA and CDR2 is FQGNSA. Germline trimming cut 5 bases from V and 5 bases from J; bases unmatched to any gene: 13. CDR3 size: 16 residues. CDR3 protein: CASSPRLAAFGNEQYF. CDR3 nucleotide sequence: TGTGCCAGCAGCCCCCGACTAGCGGCCTTCGGGAACGAGCAGTACTTC.

This clonotype showed up many times. This chain uses TRBV4-3 with TRBJ2-3; possibly TRBD2 for D (5 bases). The CDR3 totals 16 residues. V was trimmed by 4 bases and J by 6 bases, leaving 20 bases between them. Per the germline V gene, CDR1 is LGHNA and CDR2 is YSLEER. The CDR3 spells CASSPEWKRWADTQYF. The CDR3 nucleotides are TGCGCCAGCAGCCCCGAGTGGAAGCGGTGGGCGGATACGCAGTATTTT.

The sample holds many counts of this clonotype. The genes are TRBV6-2 or TRBV6-3 and TRBJ2-7, with D maybe TRBD1 (6 bases). Looked up from germline, CDR1 is MNHEY and CDR2 is SVGEGT. V dropped 7 bases and J dropped 0 bases, with 31 bases sitting between them. CDR3 length: 20 residues. CDR3 sequence: CASITQGNRPARNLSYEQYF. The CDR3 nucleotides read TGTGCCAGCATCACGCAGGGGAATAGACCAGCGAGAAACCTCTCCTACGAGCAGTACTTC.

This clonotype was seen ten or more times. This chain links TRBV6-2 or TRBV6-3 with TRBJ2-1; 7 bases line up with TRBD1. The V gene end was trimmed by 5 bases and the J gene end by 0 bases; junction bases not matched to a gene: 10. Looked up from germline, CDR1 is MNHEY and CDR2 is SVGEGT. This CDR3 is built from 17 residues. CDR3 DNA sequence: TGTGCCAGCAGTACTGACAGGGTCCCCCGCTCCTACAATGAGCAGTTCTTC. Protein product: CASSTDRVPRSYNEQFF.